These 22 T cell receptor beta chains share one sample of origin, sequenced in a study of cytomegalovirus exposure and HLA in healthy donors. PCR involved 60 Vbeta and 13 Jbeta primers. Sequencing used immunoSEQ multiplex PCR; TCRdb keeps in-frame clones, though not all of them. The repertoire holds 150,000 to 250,000 clones, with roughly 79% as singletons. The sequencing sample was made of PBMCs. These receptors originate from a man aged 25 to 45 in good health and CMV-seronegative.

The V and J genes are TRBV7-6 and TRBJ2-2; D is unresolved. Germline CDR1 SGHVS, CDR2 FNYEAQ. CDR3 length equals 14 residues. The V end lost 6 bases, the J end lost 3 bases, and 11 bases lay between the germline ends. Here the CDR3 DNA reads TGTGCCAGCAGGATCAGTCCCGACACCGGGGAGCTGTTTTTT. It encodes CASRISPDTGELFF.

J is TRBJ1-1 and V is TRBV11-2, with D maybe TRBD1 (6 bases). Per the germline V gene, CDR1 is SGHAT and CDR2 is FQNNGV. The CDR3 has 14 amino acids. V gave up 5 bases and J gave up 1 base, with 11 bases separating them. The CDR3 coding sequence is TGTGCCAGCAGCAAGGACAGAAGGAACACTGAAGCTTTCTTT. It encodes CASSKDRRNTEAFF.

This chain connects TRBV5-4 to TRBJ2-1, with D perhaps TRBD2 (6 bases). The CDR3 totals 15 residues. Trimming left V 0 bases short and J 3 bases short, with 10 bases between. Germline V CDR1 and CDR2: SGHNT, YYREEE (reference sequence). The CDR3 DNA follows: TGTGCCAGCAGCTTGGTCGGGAGTAGCTACAATGAGCAGTTCTTC. Protein sequence: CASSLVGSSYNEQFF.

J is TRBJ2-7 and V is TRBV10-2; 14 nucleotides line up with TRBD2. Germline V gives CDR1 WSHSY, CDR2 SAAADI. V shed 3 bases and J 4 bases; nucleotides not matched to a gene: 8. The CDR3 sequence is 17 residues long. CDR3 nucleotide sequence: TGCGCCAGCAGTGAAACCGCCGGGACTAGCGGGAGTTACGAGCAGTACTTC. This sequence encodes CASSETAGTSGSYEQYF.

The CDR3: CASREGGSGNTIYF. Here the CDR3 DNA reads TGTGCCAGCAGAGAAGGGGGCTCTGGAAACACCATATATTTT. This chain uses TRBV28 with TRBJ1-3; possibly TRBD1 for D (6 bases). The CDR3 has 14 amino acids. Germline V gene data show CDR1 as MDHEN and CDR2 as SYDVKM. Trimming pared 6 bases from V and 0 bases from J, leaving 9 bases between.

CDR3 nucleotide sequence: TGCAGCGTTTATAGCGGGGAAGAGACCCAGTACTTC. It yields the protein CSVYSGEETQYF. V usage is TRBV29-1 and J usage is TRBJ2-5; 8 nucleotides align to TRBD2. V dropped 5 bases and J dropped 3; count of bases not matched to a gene: 2. The CDR3 contains 12 residues. Germline CDR1 is SQVTM and CDR2 is ANQGSEA.

CDR3 bases: TGTGCCAGCAGCCCAAGCCGGGATAGCAATCAGCCCCAGCATTTT. It specifies CASSPSRDSNQPQHF. The rearrangement links TRBV28 to TRBJ1-5; D gene unclear. Germline CDR1 is MDHEN and CDR2 is SYDVKM. The CDR3 contains 15 residues. V gave up 6 bases and J gave up 0 bases, with 12 bases separating them.

J is TRBJ2-7 and V is TRBV7-9, with D perhaps matching TRBD1 (5 bases). The CDR3 consists of 13 residues. Trimming pared 2 bases from V and 3 bases from J, leaving 8 bases between. The germline gives CDR1 SEHNR, CDR2 FQNEAQ (reference sequence). The CDR3 sequence: CASSLPDSYEQYF. In DNA, the CDR3 is TGTGCCAGCAGCTTACCCGACAGCTACGAGCAGTACTTC.

The rearrangement uses TRBV28 and TRBJ2-5; 7 bases fit TRBD1. The CDR3 length is 17 residues. V shed 3 bases and J 7 bases; nucleotides not matched to a gene: 17. Germline loops: CDR1 MDHEN, CDR2 SYDVKM. The CDR3, as DNA: TGTGCCAGCAGTTTGACTACCCCGGGACAGTCGGTGGGGACCCAGTACTTC. Its protein product is CASSLTTPGQSVGTQYF.

About this clone: The sample carries other DNA sequences with the same CDR3. The genes are TRBV10-2 and TRBJ2-7; TRBD1 is a possible D gene (5 bases). The ends were cut back, 0 bases at V and 2 bases at J, with 8 bases in the middle. CDR1 and CDR2 from the germline V gene are WSHSY and SAAADI. This CDR3 has 14 residues. The CDR3 protein is CASSESWGPYEQYF. CDR3 nucleotides: TGCGCCAGCAGTGAGTCGTGGGGCCCCTACGAGCAGTACTTC.

The rearrangement links TRBV4-2 to TRBJ1-1; the match to TRBD1 covers 8 bases. V was clipped by 4 bases and J by 6 bases; unmatched bases: 4. The CDR3 runs to 13 residues. Per the germline V gene, CDR1 is LGHNA and CDR2 is YNFKEQ. This CDR3 is CASSPRRGPEAFF. The CDR3 DNA reads as TGTGCCAGCAGCCCCCGCAGGGGGCCTGAAGCTTTCTTT.

Here the CDR3 reads CASRTGALLYNEQFF. Written as DNA, the CDR3 is TGTGCCAGCAGAACAGGGGCACTACTCTACAATGAGCAGTTCTTC. The chain carries TRBV7-9 and TRBJ2-1; 7 nucleotides match TRBD1. V lost 6 bases to trimming and J lost 3 bases; unmatched junction nucleotides: 8. Per germline, CDR1 SEHNR and CDR2 FQNEAQ (reference sequence). CDR3 length: 15 amino acids.

The V gene is TRBV7-3, the J gene TRBJ2-3, with 12 nucleotides matching TRBD2. J lost 3 bases, V lost 2 bases, and 9 bases had no gene match. The CDR3 runs to 18 residues. Germline-derived CDR1 and CDR2 are SGHTA and FQGTGA. The CDR3 sequence is CASSLRGTSGYGTDTQYF. In nucleotides, the CDR3 is TGTGCCAGCAGCTTACGCGGGACTAGCGGGTATGGGACAGATACGCAGTATTTT.

The chain employs TRBV15 and TRBJ2-7; 8 bases agree with TRBD2. Near its end, the DNA agrees better with TRBJ2-1, so the J call may be wrong. The CDR3 extends over 17 amino acids. Germline V CDR1 and CDR2: LNHNV, YYDKDF (reference sequence). The DNA of the CDR3 is TGTGCCACCAGCAGAGATGGAGGGACTAGAGCGGACAATGAGCAGTTCTTC. It translates to CATSRDGGTRADNEQFF.

The chain employs TRBV5-6 and TRBJ1-1; possible D gene TRBD1, 6 bases. V lost 4 bases, J lost 3 bases, and 16 bases lay in between. CDR1 is SGHDT, CDR2 YYEEEE, per germline. This CDR3 comprises 15 residues. In DNA form, the CDR3 reads TGTGCCAGCAGCCCCGAGGGCAGGGGTCACACTGAAGCTTTCTTT. Residues: CASSPEGRGHTEAFF.

The chain uses TRBV5-1 and TRBJ2-7; 11 bases match TRBD2. Germline loops: CDR1 SGHRS, CDR2 YFSETQ. V trimming: 0 bases; J trimming: 1 base; junction bases outside the gene matches: 9. The CDR3 length is 18 residues. CDR3: CASSLAGSGRASSYEQYF. The CDR3 DNA reads as TGCGCCAGCAGCTTGGCCGGTAGCGGGAGGGCCAGTTCCTACGAGCAGTACTTC.

This sequence joins TRBV2 and TRBJ2-3; possibly TRBD2 for D (5 bases). The length of the CDR3 is 15 residues. Trimming cost V 7 bases and J 2 bases, with 16 bases left between them. Germline V gives CDR1 SNHLY, CDR2 FYNNEI. The CDR3 DNA is TGTGCCAGCAAATTCGGAGGACCGACCACAGATACGCAGTATTTT. This sequence encodes CASKFGGPTTDTQYF.

Details on this clone: Other DNA sequences in the sample encode the same CDR3. The rearrangement uses TRBV28 and TRBJ2-7; D remains unclear. The CDR3 is 11 residues long. The germline CDR1 and CDR2 sequences are MDHEN and SYDVKM. V was clipped by 5 bases and J by 4 bases, with 6 bases between them. The chain's CDR3 is CASSPLYEQYF. The CDR3 DNA reads as TGTGCCAGCAGTCCCCTATACGAGCAGTACTTC.

The chain employs TRBV2 and TRBJ2-3; perhaps TRBD2 as D (6 bases). The germline gives CDR1 SNHLY, CDR2 FYNNEI. The CDR3 is 15 residues long. Trimming left V 1 base short and J 0 bases short, with 8 bases between. The CDR3, as DNA: TGTGCCAGCAGTGAAGTAGCGGATAGCACAGATACGCAGTATTTT. Translation gives CASSEVADSTDTQYF.

The CDR3 coding sequence is TGTGCCAGCAGCAAATCTAGACCCGCCTGGAAGCCTGAAGCTTTCTTT. Translation gives CASSKSRPAWKPEAFF. The rearrangement links TRBV21-1 to TRBJ1-1. TRBV21-1 is a known pseudogene. The CDR3 extends over 16 amino acids.

This clone was seen a single time. The V gene is TRBV4-1, the J gene TRBJ2-2, with TRBD2 matching 13 bases. Germline CDR1 and CDR2: MGHRA and YSYEKL. The CDR3 runs to 18 residues. Trimming cost V 2 bases and J 8 bases; bases outside gene matches: 11. CDR3 bases: TGCGCCAGCAGCCAACAGCTCGGACTAGCGGGAGTGGAAGGGGAGCTGTTTTTT. Translation gives CASSQQLGLAGVEGELFF.

The rearrangement uses TRBV7-6 and TRBJ2-5; no clear D. V lost 4 bases, J lost 3 bases, and 3 bases lay in between. In germline, CDR1 is SGHVS, CDR2 FNYEAQ. The CDR3 is made up of 11 amino acids. CDR3 nucleotide sequence: TGTGCCAGCAGCTCCAAAGAGACCCAGTACTTC. It translates to CASSSKETQYF.